The 21 T cell receptor beta chains listed next were all sequenced from one sample in a study of T cell repertoires in cytomegalovirus infection. TCRdb reprocessed the reads via MiXCR and lists one record per CDR3 protein. Of about 150,000 distinct CDR3 sequences in the sample, roughly 18% are singletons; the top ten hold around 19%. The sample comprised CD8+ T cells from PBMCs. The receptors originated from a human donor in good health (CMV status not recorded). Some clones in this sample may be carry-over from other donors' samples.

This rearrangement joins TRBV7-9 to TRBJ2-2; 9 nucleotides match TRBD1. The CDR3 contains 19 residues. The J segment lost 1 base and the V segment lost 5 bases, leaving 14 bases of the junction unmatched. Germline CDR1 is SEHNR and CDR2 is FQNEAQ (reference sequence). CDR3 loop: CASSPPQGAINLNTGELFF. Here the CDR3 DNA reads TGTGCCAGCAGCCCGCCACAGGGGGCAATAAACTTGAACACCGGGGAGCTGTTTTTT.

V usage is TRBV7-2 and J usage is TRBJ2-1; TRBD1 aligns across 8 bases. Germline assignment: CDR1 SGHTA and CDR2 FQGNSA. The CDR3 spans 15 residues. V was pared by 6 bases and J by 3 bases, with 7 bases of the junction left unmatched. CDR3 in DNA: TGTGCCAGCAGTGCAGGGGGCGGGCTCTACAATGAGCAGTTCTTC. Amino acid sequence: CASSAGGGLYNEQFF.

The V gene is TRBV9, the J gene TRBJ1-1, with 8 bases lining up with TRBD1. The germline V gene has CDR1 SGDLS and CDR2 YYNGEE. The CDR3 covers 14 residues. V lost 3 bases to trimming and J lost 6 bases; unmatched junction nucleotides: 7. The CDR3 nucleotides are TGTGCCAGCAGCGCAGGACAGGGAGGAGCTGAAGCTTTCTTT. This sequence encodes CASSAGQGGAEAFF.

The CDR3 DNA reads TGTGCCAGCAGCTTGGGACTGGGCCACGAGCAGTACTTC. Its protein product is CASSLGLGHEQYF. V is TRBV5-6 and J is TRBJ2-7, with D unresolved. The germline V and J ends were trimmed by 0 bases and 5 bases, with 9 bases remaining between them. Per the germline V gene, CDR1 is SGHDT and CDR2 is YYEEEE. The CDR3 loop spans 13 amino acids. Full variable domain (remainder filled in from reference TRBV5-6 and TRBJ2-7): DAGVTQSPTHLIKTRGQQVTLRCSPKSGHDTVSWYQQALGQGPQFIFQYYEEEERQRGNFPDRFSGHQFPNYSSELNVNALLLGDSALYLCASSLGLGHEQYFGPGTRLTVT.

This clonotype has a handful of counts. This chain joins TRBV29-1 and TRBJ2-3; TRBD1 agrees at 7 bases. Germline assignment: CDR1 SQVTM and CDR2 ANQGSEA. J lost 3 bases, V lost 4 bases, and 4 bases had no gene match. The CDR3 covers 13 residues. CDR3 in amino acids: CSVGQGRTDTQYF. The CDR3 bases are TGCAGCGTTGGACAGGGTCGAACAGATACGCAGTATTTT.

The V and J genes are TRBV11-2 and TRBJ2-1; weak D call: TRBD2 (6 bases). CDR1 is SGHAT, CDR2 FQNNGV, per germline. The CDR3 consists of 13 residues. Trimming shortened V by 4 bases and J by 10 bases, and 14 bases separated the two germline ends. The DNA for the CDR3 is TGTGCCAGCAGCTCGACCAGGGCGGGGGAGCAGTTCTTC. Translating gives CASSSTRAGEQFF.

This chain connects TRBV7-2 to TRBJ2-5, with TRBD2 matching over 8 bases. The V gene's germline CDR1 is SGHTA and CDR2 FQGNSA. The CDR3 has 17 amino acids. V lost 7 bases and J lost 1; bases outside the gene matches: 14. The CDR3 nucleotides are TGTGCCAGCACCATAGAGGTGGTTAGCGGGGTCCAAGAGACCCAGTACTTC. The encoded protein is CASTIEVVSGVQETQYF.

The genes are TRBV28 and TRBJ2-7; tentative D call: TRBD2 (5 bases). The germline gives CDR1 MDHEN, CDR2 SYDVKM. The V end was cut by 3 bases, the J end by 3 bases, with 18 bases between. CDR3 length equals 16 residues. The CDR3 is CASSLGVGPSYYEQYF. The CDR3 DNA follows: TGTGCCAGCAGTTTGGGAGTCGGACCTAGTTACTACGAGCAGTACTTC.

V and J are TRBV10-3 and TRBJ2-5, with TRBD2 identical over 11 bases. This CDR3 has 15 residues. After removal of 7 bases from V and 4 bases from J, the junction contained 8 bases not matched to a gene. The germline V gene encodes CDR1 ENHRY and CDR2 SYGVKD. In nucleotides, the CDR3 is TGTGCCATCAAAGCTAGCGGGGGGCACCCAGAGACCCAGTACTTC. Protein product: CAIKASGGHPETQYF.

This sequence joins TRBV7-6 and TRBJ2-1, with TRBD2 matching 11 bases. The CDR3 spans 18 residues. The V segment lost 4 bases and the J segment 7 bases; nucleotides outside the gene matches: 15. Germline V lookup: CDR1 SGHVS, CDR2 FNYEAQ. CDR3 in DNA: TGTGCCAGCAGCTCCCCCCTTTTAGCGGGAGGGCGGAGGAATGAGCAGTTCTTC. Amino acids: CASSSPLLAGGRRNEQFF. The full variable domain, completed using reference TRBV7-6 and TRBJ2-1, is GAGVSQSPRYKVTKRGQDVALRCDPISGHVSLYWYRQALGQGPEFLTYFNYEAQQDKSGLPNDRFSAERPEGSISTLTIQRTEQRDSAMYRCASSSPLLAGGRRNEQFFGPGTRLTVL.

This clonotype was seen a few times. The chain uses TRBV6-5 and TRBJ2-3, with no clear D. Germline loops: CDR1 MNHEY, CDR2 SVGAGI. This CDR3 is 13 amino acids long. Trimming took off 2 bases at V and 2 bases at J, with 5 bases between the two ends. The CDR3 here is CASSYGPTDTQYF. The DNA of the CDR3 is TGTGCCAGCAGTTACGGGCCCACAGATACGCAGTATTTT.

This clonotype has a handful of counts. The chain uses TRBV12-3 or TRBV12-4 and TRBJ1-4, with 8 positions matching TRBD1. With 3 bases clipped from V and 5 bases from J, the junction kept 11 bases outside the gene matches. The CDR3 has 17 residues. CDR3 protein: CASSFTRPGQGNEKLFF. CDR3 sequence (DNA): TGTGCCAGCAGTTTTACACGGCCTGGACAGGGAAATGAAAAACTGTTTTTT.

This clonotype was picked up a small number of times. The chain recombines TRBV28 with TRBJ2-1, with D tentatively TRBD2 (6 bases). The CDR3 runs 15 residues. Germline-derived CDR1 and CDR2 are MDHEN and SYDVKM. V shed 1 base and J shed 0 bases, with 7 bases lying between them. CDR3 sequence reads: CASSLYGSSYNEQFF. In DNA, the CDR3 is TGTGCCAGCAGTTTATACGGGAGCTCCTACAATGAGCAGTTCTTC.

The chain combines TRBV28 with TRBJ2-7; D possibly uses TRBD1 or TRBD2 (5 bases each). The germline V gene encodes CDR1 MDHEN and CDR2 SYDVKM. This CDR3 is 15 amino acids long. V was shortened by 5 bases and J by 0 bases, with 14 bases between the two germline ends. The CDR3, as DNA: TGTGCCAGCAGTGCCGGGACGGTAAGCTCCTACGAGCAGTACTTC. Protein product: CASSAGTVSSYEQYF.

This clonotype occurred many times. This chain connects TRBV28 to TRBJ2-7; no clear D gene. Trimming cost V 1 base and J 0 bases, with 13 bases left between them. The CDR3 contains 16 residues. Germline-derived CDR1 and CDR2 are MDHEN and SYDVKM. Here the CDR3 reads CASSLSSDRPSYEQYF. The CDR3 nucleotides are TGTGCCAGCAGTTTATCATCAGACCGACCCTCCTACGAGCAGTACTTC.

This clonotype was found a few times. This chain uses TRBV28 with TRBJ1-4; D might be TRBD1 (6 bases). The germline gives CDR1 MDHEN, CDR2 SYDVKM. The CDR3 is made up of 14 amino acids. V lost 7 bases to trimming and J lost 3 bases, with 12 bases between them. As DNA, the CDR3 is TGTGCCAGCACCTGGGGGCCAGCTAATGAAAAACTGTTTTTT. Translating it yields CASTWGPANEKLFF. Full variable domain (outside the CDR3, taken from reference TRBV28 and TRBJ1-4): DVKVTQSSRYLVKRTGEKVFLECVQDMDHENMFWYRQDPGLGLRLIYFSYDVKMKEKGDIPEGYSVSREKKERFSLILESASTNQTSMYLCASTWGPANEKLFFGSGTQLSVL.

Many counts were recorded for this clonotype. This chain joins TRBV20-1 and TRBJ2-1; 8 nucleotides match TRBD2. The trim removed 1 base at V and 8 bases at J, leaving 7 bases unmatched. The CDR3 length is 14 residues. CDR1 is DFQATT and CDR2 is SNEGSKA in the germline V gene (reference sequence). The CDR3 sequence: CSARGAGEADEQFF. In DNA form, the CDR3 reads TGCAGTGCTAGAGGAGCGGGAGAGGCCGATGAGCAGTTCTTC.

This clonotype occurred a few times. The V and J genes are TRBV29-1 and TRBJ2-5, with no clear D. The V and J ends lost 1 base and 3 bases respectively, with 9 bases between them. Germline V gene lookup returns CDR1 SQVTM and CDR2 ANQGSEA. CDR3 length equals 13 residues. DNA for the CDR3: TGCAGCGTTGAAGCCCGCAGGAAAGAGACCCAGTACTTC. Translated, it gives CSVEARRKETQYF.

This clonotype has only a few counts. The chain is built from TRBV7-8 and TRBJ2-7; 8 bases are a match to TRBD2. J was trimmed by 6 bases and V by 3 bases; bases with no gene match: 4. Per the germline V gene, CDR1 is SGHVS and CDR2 is FQNEAQ. The CDR3 loop spans 13 amino acids. DNA for the CDR3: TGTGCCAGCAGCTTTGGCGGGAGGCGCGAGCAGTACTTC. It is translated as CASSFGGRREQYF. The full variable domain, its missing parts supplied by reference TRBV7-8 and TRBJ2-7, is GAGVSQSPRYKVAKRGQDVALRCDPISGHVSLFWYQQALGQGPEFLTYFQNEAQLDKSGLPSDRFFAERPEGSVSTLKIQRTQQEDSAVYLCASSFGGRREQYFGPGTRLTVT.

The chain joins TRBV6-2 or TRBV6-3 to TRBJ2-7; 10 positions agree with TRBD1. The V and J ends lost 5 bases and 7 bases, in that order; junction bases with no gene match: 8. CDR3 length: 14 residues. Germline V lookup: CDR1 MNHEY, CDR2 SVGEGT. The CDR3 nucleotides read TGTGCCAGCAGTCAAGACAGGGGGCGGCATGAGCAGTACTTC. Translated: CASSQDRGRHEQYF.

This clonotype was picked up a small number of times. The chain uses TRBV7-6 and TRBJ1-5, with D unresolved. The V gene's germline CDR1 is SGHVS and CDR2 FNYEAQ. The CDR3 is made up of 14 amino acids. Trimming cost V 6 bases and J 4 bases, with 13 bases left between them. CDR3 loop: CASSPGSGNQPQHF. The CDR3 DNA is TGTGCCAGCAGTCCGGGGAGTGGGAATCAGCCCCAGCATTTT.